This TCR beta chain was sequenced during a study of T cell changes during pregnancy in multiple sclerosis. TCRdb keeps only in-frame clones here, not all; method: immunoSEQ multiplex PCR. This sample carries approximately 44,000 clones, approximately 90% of them seen once, and the ten largest clones take 0.6% to 0.75%. CDR3 length: 15 amino acids. Per the germline V gene, CDR1 is LGHNT and CDR2 is FRNRAP. Trimming cost V 0 bases and J 2 bases, with 10 bases left between them. The V and J genes are TRBV12-5 and TRBJ1-2; D gene unclear. Sample: CD4+ T cells from peripheral blood mononuclear cells, taken before pregnancy. The receptor comes from a female donor with multiple sclerosis, enrolled in a pregnancy study. The CDR3 bases are TGTGCTAGTGGTTTGGTACGCGGGTTAAACTATGGCTACACCTTC. Protein: CASGLVRGLNYGYTF.